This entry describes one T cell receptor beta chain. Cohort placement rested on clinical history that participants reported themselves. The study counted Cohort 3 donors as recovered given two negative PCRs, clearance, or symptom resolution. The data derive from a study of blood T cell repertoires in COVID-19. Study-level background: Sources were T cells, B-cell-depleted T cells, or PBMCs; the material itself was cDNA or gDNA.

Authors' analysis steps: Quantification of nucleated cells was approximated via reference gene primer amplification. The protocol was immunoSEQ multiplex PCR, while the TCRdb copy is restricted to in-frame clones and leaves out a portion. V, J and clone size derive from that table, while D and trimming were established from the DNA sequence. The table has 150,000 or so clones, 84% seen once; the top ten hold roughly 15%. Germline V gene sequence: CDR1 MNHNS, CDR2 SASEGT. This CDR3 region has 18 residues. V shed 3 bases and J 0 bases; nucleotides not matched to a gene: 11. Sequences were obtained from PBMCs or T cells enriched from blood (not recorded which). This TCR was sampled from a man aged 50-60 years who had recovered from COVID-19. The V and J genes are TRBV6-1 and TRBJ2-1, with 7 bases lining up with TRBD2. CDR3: CASSEKIAGEGSYNEQFF. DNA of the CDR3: TGTGCCAGCAGTGAGAAAATAGCGGGCGAGGGCTCCTACAATGAGCAGTTCTTC.